The next 10 T cell receptor beta chains were all read from a single sample in a study of Ad26.COV2.S vaccination and SARS-CoV-2 variants. Treatment reported: around 19 received Ad26.COV2.S at low or high dose, single or two shots; roughly five received placebo; per-sample allocation not given. Following the first vaccine or placebo injection, samples were taken on day 63. The data were produced by immunoSEQ multiplex PCR, yet TCRdb's version contains in-frame clones alone and is incomplete. The table shows hundreds of thousands of clones, with more than 80% occurring only once. The sequencing used peripheral blood, collected in a trial of Ad26.COV2.S vaccine versus placebo. These receptors all stem from a person aged 18-65 years who received the Ad26.COV2.S COVID-19 vaccine or a placebo.

The chain recombines TRBV12-3 or TRBV12-4 with TRBJ1-2; a possible D gene is TRBD1 (6 bases). Trimming took 1 base from V and 6 from J, leaving 9 bases between them. The length of the CDR3 is 13 residues. This CDR3 reads CASSLGTADGYTF. The CDR3 nucleotides read TGTGCCAGCAGTTTAGGGACAGCGGATGGCTACACCTTC.

This clone was counted only a few times. This rearrangement joins TRBV2 to TRBJ2-1; 10 bases are shared with TRBD2. The V segment lost 2 bases and the J segment 4 bases; nucleotides outside the gene matches: 2. The CDR3 is 15 amino acids. Germline values: CDR1 SNHLY, CDR2 FYNNEI. CDR3 coding DNA: TGTGCCAGCAGTGAATTAGCGGGAGGATACAATGAGCAGTTCTTC. Its translation is CASSELAGGYNEQFF.

V usage is TRBV30 and J usage is TRBJ1-2, with D unclear. Germline values: CDR1 GTSNPN, CDR2 SVGIG (reference sequence). Trimming pared 1 base from V and 2 bases from J, leaving 11 bases between. This CDR3 is 14 amino acids long. The CDR3 loop is CAWSAQSYNYGYTF. The CDR3 DNA reads TGTGCCTGGAGTGCACAGTCCTACAACTATGGCTACACCTTC. Filled out from reference TRBV30 and TRBJ1-2, the complete variable domain reads SQTIHQWPATLVQPVGSPLSLECTVEGTSNPNLYWYRQAAGRGLQLLFYSVGIGQISSEVPQNLSASRPQDRQFILSSKKLLLSDSGFYLCAWSAQSYNYGYTFGSGTRLTVV.

The rearrangement uses TRBV14 and TRBJ2-1; 13 bases are shared with TRBD2. The CDR3 consists of 15 residues. The germline CDR1 and CDR2 sequences are SGHDN and FVKESK. With 4 bases clipped from V and 8 bases from J, the junction kept 5 bases outside the gene matches. The CDR3 sequence is CASSRRLAGGDEQFF. CDR3 bases: TGTGCCAGCAGCCGGAGACTAGCGGGAGGAGATGAGCAGTTCTTC.

J is TRBJ2-7 and V is TRBV6-2 or TRBV6-3; D not resolved. Trimming removed 4 bases from V and 1 base from J, with 8 bases in between. Per germline, CDR1 MNHEY and CDR2 SVGEGT. The CDR3 is 13 amino acids. CDR3 in amino acids: CASSSSLSYEQYF. In nucleotides, the CDR3 is TGTGCCAGCAGTTCCTCCCTTTCCTACGAGCAGTACTTC.

The gene calls are TRBV28 and TRBJ1-5, with D maybe TRBD1 (6 bases). The germline V gene has CDR1 MDHEN and CDR2 SYDVKM. The CDR3 length is 14 residues. Trimming shortened V by 3 bases and J by 3 bases, and 9 bases separated the two germline ends. CDR3 loop: CASSFTGPNQPQHF. DNA of the CDR3: TGTGCCAGCAGTTTTACAGGGCCCAATCAGCCCCAGCATTTT.

This sequence joins TRBV7-9 and TRBJ1-4; 8 bases are a match to TRBD1. There are 17 residues in the CDR3. In germline, CDR1 is SEHNR, CDR2 FQNEAQ (reference sequence). With 1 base clipped from V and 3 bases from J, the junction kept 7 bases outside the gene matches. The CDR3 region has the DNA TGTGCCAGCAGCTTAGGGGCCGGGACAGGACCTAATGAAAAACTGTTTTTT. Its protein product is CASSLGAGTGPNEKLFF.

The CDR3 loop reads CASSEGQSSYNEQFF. DNA of the CDR3: TGTGCCAGCAGCGAGGGGCAGAGCTCCTACAATGAGCAGTTCTTC. This chain joins TRBV2 and TRBJ2-1; D could derive from TRBD1 or TRBD2 (5 bases each). Germline V lookup: CDR1 SNHLY, CDR2 FYNNEI. The V and J ends lost 6 bases and 0 bases respectively, with 12 bases between them. The CDR3 covers 15 residues. The full variable domain, rest sourced from reference TRBV2 and TRBJ2-1, is EPEVTQTPSHQVTQMGQEVILRCVPISNHLYFYWYRQILGQKVEFLVSFYNNEISEKSEIFDDQFSVERPDGSNFTLKIRSTKLEDSAMYFCASSEGQSSYNEQFFGPGTRLTVL.

The rearrangement links TRBV5-1 to TRBJ2-3; 8 bases match TRBD2. J gave up 4 bases and V 0 bases, and 4 bases lay outside the gene matches. Germline lookup yields CDR1 SGHRS and CDR2 YFSETQ. The CDR3 totals 15 residues. The CDR3 DNA is TGCGCCAGCAGCTTGGGAGCGGGAGTCTCAGATACGCAGTATTTT. This sequence encodes CASSLGAGVSDTQYF.

This clone is a singleton in its sample. The sample contains more than one DNA sequence encoding this CDR3. The V and J genes are TRBV28 and TRBJ1-5; D is ambiguous. The CDR3 consists of 12 residues. Trimming cost V 2 bases and J 4 bases, with 3 bases left between them. Germline CDR1 is MDHEN and CDR2 is SYDVKM. CDR3 coding DNA: TGTGCCAGCAGTTTACAAAATCAGCCCCAGCATTTT. Amino acid sequence: CASSLQNQPQHF.